A single sample is the source of the 14 T cell receptor beta chains below, sequenced in a study of tumor and adjacent non-tumor tissue in lung cancer (dated by TCRdb to 2017 to 2018). RNA was isolated from bulk, unsorted tissue, and RNA quality was assessed with a NanoDrop ND-1000 and an Agilent 2100. Distant non-tumor tissue taken more than 3 cm from the tumor edge was used as the normal lung sample. The library was obtained by multiplex PCR. TCRdb shows the sequencer as Illumina HiSeq 2500. TCRbeta libraries were constructed through three rounds of nested PCR with primers (Table S4) according to protocols adapted from ARM-PCR. TCRdb reanalyzed the raw reads on its own, using fastp at Q25 for trimming and MiXCR for clone calling, and kept in-frame beta chains. Rows are unified per CDR3 protein, each entry keeping the most common DNA and genes. This sample comprises approximately 68,000 distinct CDR3 sequences, around 76% of them detected only once. The ten largest clones add up to more than 35% of the sample.

The sequencing sample was made of distant non-tumor lung tissue. The receptors shown here come from a man in his sixties with non-small cell lung cancer.

As concerns this clonotype: At one end, the junction sequence differs from germline, possibly due to a read error. This chain links TRBV5-6 with TRBJ2-7; tentatively, D is TRBD2 (6 bases). There are 12 residues in the CDR3. Germline V gene data show CDR1 as SGHDT and CDR2 as YYEEEE. The CDR3 DNA is TGTCCCAGCATCGGCGGGATCTACGGGCAGTACTTC. This encodes CPSIGGIYGQYF. Filled out from reference TRBV5-6 and TRBJ2-7, the complete variable domain reads DAGVTQSPTHLIKTRGQQVTLRCSPKSGHDTVSWYQQALGQGPQFIFQYYEEEERQRGNFPDRFSGHQFPNYSSELNVNALLLGDSALYLCPSIGGIYGQYFGPGTRLTVT.

With regard to this clonotype: It is likely a read error, because the conserved phenylalanine at the end of the CDR3 is missing. The CDR3 is CASSLALGGGYDDEQFS. Written as DNA, the CDR3 is TGTGCCAGCAGCTTGGCCCTTGGGGGCGGCTACGACGATGAGCAGTTCTCC. This sequence joins TRBV5-4 and TRBJ2-1; a possible D gene is TRBD1 (6 bases). V was clipped by 0 bases and J by 8 bases, with 21 bases between them. The CDR3 consists of 17 residues. Germline CDR1 is SGHNT and CDR2 is YYREEE (reference sequence).

As regards this clonotype: With a much larger clone just one base away, this may be a read error. The CDR3 carries no conserved terminal phenylalanine or tryptophan, so it likely arises from a read error. The chain is built from TRBV20-1 and TRBJ2-2; 7 positions match TRBD1. The V and J ends lost 4 bases and 7 bases, in that order; junction bases with no gene match: 12. CDR1 and CDR2 (germline): DFQATT, SNEGSKA (reference sequence). The CDR3 contains 15 residues. CDR3 DNA sequence: TGCAGTGCTACCCGAGGACAGGAACTAAGCGGGGAGCTGTTTCTT. It translates to CSATRGQELSGELFL.

This chain connects TRBV29-1 to TRBJ2-7, with 9 bases identical to TRBD1. This CDR3 has 15 amino acids. Germline V lookup: CDR1 SQVTM, CDR2 ANQGSEA. CDR3 nucleotides: TGCGGCGCAACAAGGGGGGGACAGGGTTCCGACGGGCAGTACTTC. This codes for CGATRGGQGSDGQYF.

As regards this clonotype: Germline is not matched at one junction end, which may reflect a read error. V usage is TRBV11-2 and J usage is TRBJ1-1; unclear D gene. The CDR3 consists of 14 residues. Germline V CDR1 and CDR2: SGHAT, FQNNGV. This CDR3 reads CASTLGLRDPEAFF. DNA of the CDR3: TGTGCCAGCACCTTAGGCCTGAGAGACCCTGAGGCTTTCTTT.

As concerns this clonotype: At one of its ends the junction is not consistent with the germline gene, which may arise from a read error. The chain employs TRBV6-6 and TRBJ1-5, with a tentative D call TRBD1 (5 bases). The germline gives CDR1 MNHNY, CDR2 SVGAGI (reference sequence). The CDR3 is 13 amino acids. The CDR3 here is CASRPNRNQSQHF. The CDR3 nucleotides are TGTGCCAGTAGACCAAACAGGAATCAGTCCCAACATTTT.

The V call is TRBV6-5, the J call TRBJ2-7; D not resolved. The length of the CDR3 is 14 residues. V lost 5 bases and J lost 0, with 11 bases in between. CDR1 MNHEY and CDR2 SVGAGI come from the germline V gene. CDR3 DNA: TGTGCCAGCAGTATCAAACGGAACTCCTACGAGCAGTACTTC. Translated: CASSIKRNSYEQYF.

Concerning this clonotype itself: One end of the junction is discordant with germline, which a read error may explain. The gene calls are TRBV20-1 and TRBJ2-3, with 8 bases matching TRBD2. Per germline, CDR1 DFQATT and CDR2 SNEGSKA (reference sequence). The CDR3 loop spans 15 amino acids. The DNA of the CDR3 is TGCAGTTTTTACGCTCGGGAGGGGAACACAAATACGCGGTATTTT. Its protein product is CSFYAREGNTNTRYF.

Concerning this clonotype itself: Since the CDR3 does not end with the conserved phenylalanine or tryptophan, this likely comes from a read error. J is TRBJ1-3 and V is TRBV29-1; D unclear. Per the germline V gene, CDR1 is SQVTM and CDR2 is ANQGSEA. The CDR3 spans 12 residues. CDR3 sequence (DNA): TGCAGCGTTGCTCACTCTGGAAGCACCATATATTTG. The encoded protein is CSVAHSGSTIYL.

This chain joins TRBV6-2 or TRBV6-3 and TRBJ2-2, with 10 positions matching TRBD2. Germline CDR1 MNHEY, CDR2 SVGEGT. The CDR3 loop spans 17 amino acids. V dropped 8 bases and J dropped 1; count of bases not matched to a gene: 10. The CDR3, as DNA: TGTGCCAGCTATGGGGGGACTAGCGTTAAGAACACCGGGGAGCTGTTTTTT. Translation gives CASYGGTSVKNTGELFF.

To note about this clonotype: A junction end diverges from the germline sequence, so it may reflect a read error. The genes are TRBV14 and TRBJ2-1; D perhaps matches TRBD1 (5 bases). The CDR3 contains 16 residues. The germline V gene encodes CDR1 SGHDN and CDR2 FVKESK. For the CDR3, the DNA is TGTGCCACCAGCCAACGACAGTTCAGCTACTACAATGAGCAGTTCTTC. Its protein is CATSQRQFSYYNEQFF.

For this clonotype: This CDR3 is missing its conserved last phenylalanine or tryptophan, likely due to a read error. The chain carries TRBV12-3 or TRBV12-4 and TRBJ1-5; no clear D gene. This CDR3 is 11 amino acids long. The CDR3 nucleotides read TGTGCCTGCAGTGGTAATCAGCCTCAGCATTAT. This encodes CACSGNQPQHY.

Concerning this clonotype itself: The final CDR3 position lacks the conserved phenylalanine or tryptophan, pointing to a likely read error. The chain recombines TRBV5-5 with TRBJ2-3; D is uncertain. The germline V gene has CDR1 SGHKS and CDR2 YYEKEE (reference sequence). The CDR3 length is 15 residues. The CDR3 protein is CASSRWGKRPDMQYI. The CDR3 DNA reads TGTGCCAGCAGCCGGTGGGGAAAGCGACCAGATATGCAGTATATT.

This clonotype was seen repeatedly, ten times or more. The V gene is TRBV11-2, the J gene TRBJ2-1, with D hard to call. Germline lookup yields CDR1 SGHAT and CDR2 FQNNGV. There are 15 residues in the CDR3. Trimming removed 7 bases from V and 0 bases from J, with 13 bases in between. CDR3 residues: CASTPLTSSYNEQFF. The CDR3 coding sequence is TGTGCCAGCACCCCTCTCACAAGCTCCTACAATGAGCAGTTCTTC.